This T cell receptor beta chain came from a study of blood T cell repertoires in COVID-19. On the study more broadly: In each case, the material was cDNA or gDNA derived from T cells, B-cell-depleted T cells, or PBMCs.

The V gene's germline CDR1 is MNHEY and CDR2 SVGAGI. The CDR3 has 15 amino acids. Trimming took 7 bases from V and 4 from J; bases not matched to a gene: 6. Repertoires were generated with immunoSEQ multiplex PCR, while TCRdb's copy carries only in-frame clones and drops some. The data show about 240,000 clones, about 70% seen once. The TCR originated in a woman older than 75 with acute or convalescent COVID-19. The sample comprised peripheral blood. The V and J genes are TRBV6-5 and TRBJ2-2; TRBD2 agrees at 10 bases. The chain's CDR3 is CASNSGGAGTGELFF. The CDR3 DNA sequence: TGTGCCAGCAACAGCGGGGGGGCGGGCACCGGGGAGCTGTTTTTT.